The 27 T cell receptor beta chains below were found in one sample sequenced in a study of OX40 agonist ivuxolimab in advanced cancers. TCRdb keeps only in-frame clones here, not all; method: immunoSEQ multiplex PCR. The sample has about 25,000 clones; approximately 86% are singletons. The sequencing used CD4+ or CD8+ T cells sorted from blood, collected in a trial of the OX40 agonist ivuxolimab. The receptor set was obtained from an adult with an advanced solid tumor such as melanoma, head and neck, liver or kidney cancer.

The gene calls are TRBV28 and TRBJ2-7; D might be TRBD2 (6 bases). The germline gives CDR1 MDHEN, CDR2 SYDVKM. The V and J ends lost 8 bases and 1 base respectively, with 12 bases between them. There are 13 residues in the CDR3. The CDR3 DNA reads TGTGCCAGCGGCCCCGGGACTTCCTACGAGCAGTACTTC. It specifies CASGPGTSYEQYF.

V gene TRBV19 combines with J gene TRBJ2-1; possibly TRBD1 for D (5 bases). The CDR3 is 13 residues long. Germline loops: CDR1 LNHDA, CDR2 SQIVND (reference sequence). Deletions cut 3 bases from V and 4 bases from J, with 7 bases between. As DNA, the CDR3 is TGTGCCAGTAGTATCAGACAGTACAATGAGCAGTTCTTC. Protein sequence: CASSIRQYNEQFF.

The chain links TRBV25-1 to TRBJ1-5, with 8 bases aligning to TRBD1. The CDR3 spans 14 residues. Germline CDR1 and CDR2: MGHDK and SYGVNS. Germline trimming cut 3 bases from V and 3 bases from J; bases unmatched to any gene: 1. The CDR3 loop is CASSDQGANQPQHF. Written as DNA, the CDR3 is TGTGCCAGCAGTGACCAGGGGGCCAATCAGCCCCAGCATTTT.

CDR3 region: CASSPWDSPATEAFF. CDR3 coding DNA: TGTGCCAGCAGTCCCTGGGACAGTCCGGCCACTGAAGCTTTCTTT. V and J are TRBV28 and TRBJ1-1; 7 nucleotides agree with TRBD1. The V segment lost 5 bases and the J segment 4 bases; nucleotides outside the gene matches: 10. Germline CDR1 MDHEN, CDR2 SYDVKM. This CDR3 has 15 amino acids.

On this clone: This sample also contains other DNA sequences that code for the same CDR3. The rearrangement joins TRBV19 to TRBJ2-1; D remains ambiguous. V lost 3 bases, J lost 1 base, and 4 bases lay in between. The CDR3 is 13 amino acids. Germline V gene lookup returns CDR1 LNHDA and CDR2 SQIVND (reference sequence). The CDR3 protein is CASSIGSYNEQFF. CDR3 sequence (DNA): TGTGCCAGTAGTATCGGTTCCTACAATGAGCAGTTCTTC.

V is TRBV28 and J is TRBJ2-7; 8 bases agree with TRBD1. The CDR3 has 15 amino acids. The ends lost 3 bases at V and 7 bases at J; junction bases unmatched: 11. Germline V gene lookup returns CDR1 MDHEN and CDR2 SYDVKM. CDR3 in amino acids: CASSFPGQGAGEQYF. The DNA of the CDR3 is TGTGCCAGCAGTTTCCCGGGGCAGGGGGCGGGGGAGCAGTACTTC.

The count of this clone is one. V is TRBV29-1 and J is TRBJ1-2, with 9 bases fitting TRBD1. From germline, CDR1 is SQVTM and CDR2 ANQGSEA. CDR3 size: 16 residues. V shed 2 bases and J 7 bases; nucleotides not matched to a gene: 14. The CDR3 loop reads CSVESETGTGRSGYTF. The CDR3 DNA follows: TGCAGCGTTGAATCAGAGACCGGGACAGGGCGATCTGGCTACACCTTC.

The gene calls are TRBV6-5 and TRBJ1-5; D gene unclear. There are 16 residues in the CDR3. CDR1 is MNHEY and CDR2 is SVGAGI in the germline V gene. Trimming cost V 0 bases and J 0 bases, with 9 bases left between them. The CDR3 is CASSYSEDFSNQPQHF. CDR3 coding DNA: TGTGCCAGCAGTTACTCGGAAGATTTTAGCAATCAGCCCCAGCATTTT.

The rearrangement links TRBV11-2 to TRBJ2-7; weak D call: TRBD2 (5 bases). Germline V gives CDR1 SGHAT, CDR2 FQNNGV. CDR3 length: 15 residues. V lost 3 bases to trimming and J lost 2 bases, with 14 bases between them. In DNA, the CDR3 is TGTGCCAGCAGCTTTGGTGCTAGCCCCACCTACGAGCAGTACTTC. Protein sequence: CASSFGASPTYEQYF.

The genes are TRBV11-1 and TRBJ2-1; maybe TRBD2 (6 bases). V was clipped by 5 bases and J by 5 bases, with 13 bases between them. Per the germline V gene, CDR1 is SGHAT and CDR2 is FQDESV (reference sequence). The CDR3 extends over 14 amino acids. The CDR3 loop is CASSGSGRNNEQFF. The CDR3 bases are TGTGCCAGCAGCGGTAGCGGCCGAAACAATGAGCAGTTCTTC. The full variable domain, its missing parts supplied by reference TRBV11-1 and TRBJ2-1, is EAEVAQSPRYKITEKSQAVAFWCDPISGHATLYWYRQILGQGPELLVQFQDESVVDDSQLPKDRFSAERLKGVDSTLKIQPAELGDSAMYLCASSGSGRNNEQFFGPGTRLTVL.

This sequence joins TRBV30 and TRBJ1-4; 7 bases align to TRBD1. This CDR3 spans 15 amino acids. V lost 2 bases to trimming and J lost 6 bases; unmatched junction nucleotides: 9. The V gene's germline CDR1 is GTSNPN and CDR2 SVGIG (reference sequence). CDR3 nucleotides: TGTGCCTGGAGTAACGCACAGGGGTGGTATGAAAAACTGTTTTTT. Protein product: CAWSNAQGWYEKLFF.

This clone was counted only a few times. CDR3 bases: TGTGCCTGGAGTGTACCTTGGCAGGACCACACCTTC. Translating gives CAWSVPWQDHTF. This chain joins TRBV30 and TRBJ1-2; D unclear. The CDR3 covers 12 residues. The germline V gene encodes CDR1 GTSNPN and CDR2 SVGIG (reference sequence). The V end lost 0 bases, the J end lost 12 bases, and 14 bases lay between the germline ends.

This clone occurred once. The chain couples TRBV27 to TRBJ2-7; 11 bases agree with TRBD2. Germline V gives CDR1 MNHEY, CDR2 SMNVEV (reference sequence). V trimming: 6 bases; J trimming: 3 bases; junction bases outside the gene matches: 10. CDR3 length equals 16 residues. CDR3 coding DNA: TGTGCCAGCAGCGCTACCCCGGGACTAGCGGACTACGAGCAGTACTTC. Protein sequence: CASSATPGLADYEQYF.

This clone is a singleton in its sample. The chain couples TRBV11-2 to TRBJ2-3, with D possibly matching TRBD2 (6 bases). CDR3 size: 15 residues. Per germline, CDR1 SGHAT and CDR2 FQNNGV. V was trimmed by 8 bases and J by 2 bases, leaving 17 bases between them. The CDR3 nucleotides are TGTGCCAGCCACTCCTCCGGGGGTTTCACAGATACGCAGTATTTT. It yields the protein CASHSSGGFTDTQYF.

This sequence joins TRBV2 and TRBJ1-1; the D gene is possibly TRBD1 (6 bases). The CDR3 loop spans 13 amino acids. Germline V gene data show CDR1 as SNHLY and CDR2 as FYNNEI. V gave up 3 bases and J gave up 4 bases, with 9 bases separating them. CDR3 nucleotides: TGTGCCAGCAGTGATCTAGGGGGCACTGAAGCTTTCTTT. The encoded protein is CASSDLGGTEAFF.

The V gene is TRBV7-9, the J gene TRBJ2-5; perhaps D is TRBD1 or TRBD2 (5 bases each). V lost 7 bases and J 0 bases, leaving 9 bases between the germline ends. Germline CDR1 and CDR2: SEHNR and FQNEAQ (reference sequence). The CDR3 has 13 residues. The CDR3 spells CASNRGYQETQYF. CDR3 nucleotides: TGTGCCAGCAACCGGGGCTACCAAGAGACCCAGTACTTC.

J is TRBJ1-1 and V is TRBV30; D uncertain. CDR1 and CDR2 from the germline V gene are GTSNPN and SVGIG (reference sequence). The CDR3 has 12 amino acids. Trimming took 1 base from V and 0 from J, leaving 3 bases between them. CDR3 amino acids: CAWSEVNTEAFF. Written as DNA, the CDR3 is TGTGCCTGGAGTGAAGTGAACACTGAAGCTTTCTTT.

This sequence joins TRBV27 and TRBJ1-5; the D gene is possibly TRBD1 (5 bases). CDR3 length: 14 amino acids. Germline values: CDR1 MNHEY, CDR2 SMNVEV (reference sequence). Trimming took off 3 bases at V and 7 bases at J, with 13 bases between the two ends. CDR3 sequence (DNA): TGTGCCAGCAGTTTTGGGCAGGGTGGGCAGCCCCAGCATTTT. Its protein product is CASSFGQGGQPQHF.

The chain combines TRBV4-1 with TRBJ1-2; D uncertain. Between the trimmed V and J ends, which lost 3 bases and 4 bases, there was a span of 9 bases. The CDR3 spans 13 residues. Germline assignment: CDR1 MGHRA and CDR2 YSYEKL. In DNA, the CDR3 is TGCGCCAGCAGCCACGACACGGGCTATGGCTACACCTTC. Protein sequence: CASSHDTGYGYTF.

The chain joins TRBV2 to TRBJ1-5, with a possible D match to TRBD1 (5 bases). The V end lost 6 bases, the J end lost 0 bases, and 12 bases lay between the germline ends. Per germline, CDR1 SNHLY and CDR2 FYNNEI. CDR3 length: 15 residues. The CDR3 is CASSKTEISNQPQHF. As DNA, the CDR3 is TGTGCCAGCAGCAAGACAGAGATTAGCAATCAGCCCCAGCATTTT.

The chain combines TRBV7-9 with TRBJ2-3; tentative D call: TRBD2 (5 bases). CDR3 length: 14 amino acids. The germline V gene encodes CDR1 SEHNR and CDR2 FQNEAQ (reference sequence). Trimming removed 2 bases at V and 5 bases at J, with 11 bases between. CDR3 region: CASSLLLEGDTQYF. As DNA, the CDR3 is TGTGCCAGCAGCTTACTACTTGAGGGAGATACGCAGTATTTT.

J is TRBJ2-2 and V is TRBV7-6; D is unresolved. The CDR3 extends over 15 amino acids. Germline V gene data show CDR1 as SGHVS and CDR2 as FNYEAQ. V was clipped by 8 bases and J by 1 base, with 14 bases between them. The CDR3 here is CASGDVGVNTGELFF. The DNA of the CDR3 is TGTGCCAGCGGTGACGTTGGGGTGAACACCGGGGAGCTGTTTTTT.

The gene calls are TRBV21-1 and TRBJ2-3; TRBD1 is the table's D call, not checked against the DNA. TRBV21-1 is listed as a pseudogene. The CDR3 totals 16 residues. CDR3 in amino acids: CASKWTGGFRTDTQYF. DNA for the CDR3: TGTGCCAGCAAATGGACAGGGGGCTTTAGGACAGATACGCAGTATTTT.

The chain couples TRBV9 to TRBJ2-7; 7 nucleotides agree with TRBD1. The trim removed 0 bases at V and 0 bases at J, leaving 3 bases unmatched. Germline assignment: CDR1 SGDLS and CDR2 YYNGEE. There are 15 residues in the CDR3. This CDR3 is CASSVGGDSSYEQYF. In DNA form, the CDR3 reads TGTGCCAGCAGCGTAGGAGGGGACAGCTCCTACGAGCAGTACTTC.

The chain employs TRBV5-4 and TRBJ2-7, with 8 positions matching TRBD2. Germline V gives CDR1 SGHNT, CDR2 YYREEE (reference sequence). The CDR3 extends over 16 amino acids. Losses at the gene ends were 4 bases for V and 5 bases for J; bases not matched to a gene: 14. The CDR3 DNA sequence: TGTGCCAGCAGCCGGGGGGGGAGCCCTACTCTCCACGAGCAGTACTTC. Amino acid sequence: CASSRGGSPTLHEQYF.

The chain carries TRBV19 and TRBJ1-1, with TRBD1 as a possible D gene (5 bases). This CDR3 has 13 residues. CDR1 and CDR2 (germline): LNHDA, SQIVND (reference sequence). V dropped 4 bases and J dropped 0 bases, with 6 bases sitting between them. The CDR3 DNA follows: TGTGCCAGTAGTAAGGGGATGAACACTGAAGCTTTCTTT. Its translation: CASSKGMNTEAFF.

This clone appeared once. The V and J genes are TRBV5-6 and TRBJ2-7, with D perhaps assigned TRBD1 or TRBD2 (6 bases each). Trimming pared 3 bases from V and 4 bases from J, leaving 20 bases between. The CDR3 runs 16 residues. Germline V CDR1 and CDR2: SGHDT, YYEEEE. The CDR3 region is CASSYWTSGAQYEQYF. For the CDR3, the DNA is TGTGCCAGCAGCTACTGGACGTCGGGGGCGCAGTACGAGCAGTACTTC. Based on the CDR3 plus reference TRBV5-6 and TRBJ2-7, the full variable domain is DAGVTQSPTHLIKTRGQQVTLRCSPKSGHDTVSWYQQALGQGPQFIFQYYEEEERQRGNFPDRFSGHQFPNYSSELNVNALLLGDSALYLCASSYWTSGAQYEQYFGPGTRLTVT.